The rows below give T cell receptor beta chains drawn from one sample of a study of T cell responses to AZD1222 COVID-19 vaccine. Clones were sequenced by immunoSEQ multiplex PCR, and TCRdb holds only the in-frame ones, with some missing. The sample lists some 150,000 clones; approximately 90% were seen once. This sample comprised peripheral blood, obtained on day 0 of AZD1222 vaccination. These receptors were taken from an adult in good health. The CDR3 runs from the conserved cysteine through the conserved F or W. A D gene is named only where the DNA matches it firmly. For some rows the clone size is stated as once, few or many, or as a class when expanded; others skip it.

abundance,v_gene,j_gene,d_gene,CDR3nt,CDR3aa
NA,TRBV2,TRBJ2-3,NA,TGTGCCAGCAGTGAGGCAGGAGCAGATACGCAGTATTTT,CASSEAGADTQYF
NA,TRBV3-1/TRBV3-2,TRBJ2-1,NA,TGTGCCAGCAGCCAGGGCAGCAGTGAGCAGTTCTTC,CASSQGSSEQFF
NA,TRBV19,TRBJ2-7,TRBD1,TGTGCCAGTAGTACTAGCTTGGGACAGGGTCGGTACTTC,CASSTSLGQGRYF
many,TRBV25-1,TRBJ2-1,NA,TGTGCCAGCACCACGACAGGCTCCTACAATGAGCAGTTCTTC,CASTTTGSYNEQFF
NA,TRBV25-1,TRBJ1-4,NA,TGTGCCAGCAGTGCGAGAGGGGGGAATGAAAAACTGTTTTTT,CASSARGGNEKLFF
NA,TRBV27,TRBJ2-7,TRBD1,TGTGCCAGCGGGCAACAGGGGGGCTACGAGCAGTACTTC,CASGQQGGYEQYF
NA,TRBV20-1,TRBJ2-7,NA,TGCAGTGCTAGTTCCGACCACTACGAGCAGTACTTC,CSASSDHYEQYF
NA,TRBV29-1,TRBJ2-3,NA,TGCAGCGGAGACAGGGGAGGGACAGATACGCAGTATTTT,CSGDRGGTDTQYF
NA,TRBV19,TRBJ2-1,TRBD2,TGTGCCAGTAGTCCCCTTGGCGGGAGGGCCTTTCATGAGCAGTTCTTC,CASSPLGGRAFHEQFF
NA,TRBV11-2,TRBJ1-1,NA,TGTGCCAGCAGCTTAGGGGTGAACACTGAAGCTTTCTTT,CASSLGVNTEAFF
NA,TRBV14,TRBJ2-1,NA,TGTGCCAGCAGCCAAGTATCGGGGTACGAGCAGTTCTTC,CASSQVSGYEQFF
NA,TRBV10-3,TRBJ1-4,NA,TGTGCCATCAGTGAACTCCCTACGGGGCCAACTAATGAAAAACTGTTTTTT,CAISELPTGPTNEKLFF
NA,TRBV28,TRBJ1-5,NA,TGTGCCAGCAGTTTAGTGGAACACAATCAGCCCCAGCATTTT,CASSLVEHNQPQHF
few,TRBV4-1,TRBJ1-5,NA,TGCGCCAGCAGCCAAGATATGGGTAGCAATCAGCCCCAGCATTTT,CASSQDMGSNQPQHF
NA,TRBV9,TRBJ2-4,NA,TGTGCCAGCAGCCCCCAAGGGGCTGCCAAAAACATTCAGTACTTC,CASSPQGAAKNIQYF
NA,TRBV2,TRBJ2-3,NA,TGTGCCAGCAGACCTACAGGGACCAACACAGATACGCAGTATTTT,CASRPTGTNTDTQYF
NA,TRBV7-9,TRBJ1-1,NA,TGTGCCAGCAGCTTTGGGGACACTGAAGCTTTCTTT,CASSFGDTEAFF
NA,TRBV4-3,TRBJ2-3,NA,TGCGCCAGCAGCCAAGATCTCTTGCGGACCACAGATACGCAGTATTTT,CASSQDLLRTTDTQYF
NA,TRBV15,TRBJ1-2,TRBD1,TGTGCCACCAGTTTTGGACAGGGAGGGTATGGCTACACCTTC,CATSFGQGGYGYTF
once,TRBV7-3,TRBJ2-1,TRBD2,TGTGCCAGCTCCCTAGCGGGACTCAATGAGCAGTTCTTC,CASSLAGLNEQFF
once,TRBV7-2,TRBJ2-7,NA,TGTGCCAGCAGCTTAGATTCGGGCAGAAGCGAGCAGTACTTC,CASSLDSGRSEQYF
NA,TRBV4-3,TRBJ2-2,NA,TGCGCCAGCAGCCAAGACCCGAACACCGGGGAGCTGTTTTTT,CASSQDPNTGELFF
NA,TRBV30,TRBJ2-5,NA,TGTGCCTGGAGTGAACGTATGTGGGCTAGCGACCAAGAGACCCAGTACTTC,CAWSERMWASDQETQYF
NA,TRBV9,TRBJ1-3,NA,TGTGCCAGCAGAGAGAGCTCTGGAAACACCATATATTTT,CASRESSGNTIYF
NA,TRBV6-5,TRBJ1-5,TRBD1,TGTGCCAGCAAAGGACAGGGCGGCCAGCCCCAGCATTTT,CASKGQGGQPQHF
NA,TRBV7-2,TRBJ2-7,NA,TGTGCCAGCAGCTTAGTGTCAAGATCCTACGAGCAGTACTTC,CASSLVSRSYEQYF
NA,TRBV28,TRBJ2-7,NA,TGTGCCAGCAGGCCAACACCTTCCTACGAGCAGTACTTC,CASRPTPSYEQYF
NA,TRBV9,TRBJ2-2,TRBD2,TGTGCCAGCAGCCAAGCGGGGACGGGCGGGGAGCTGTTTTTT,CASSQAGTGGELFF
NA,TRBV6-5,TRBJ1-1,NA,TGTGCCAGCAGTTACTCGGATAGAACAGACACTGAAGCTTTCTTT,CASSYSDRTDTEAFF
NA,TRBV18,TRBJ1-4,NA,TGTGCCAGCTCATTCGACGGACCCGAAAAACTGTTTTTT,CASSFDGPEKLFF
many,TRBV24-1,TRBJ1-4,NA,TGTGCCACCAGTGATTCCGGGGTAGGAGTAACTAATGAAAAACTGTTTTTT,CATSDSGVGVTNEKLFF
NA,TRBV5-1,TRBJ2-4,TRBD1,TGCGCCAGCAGCTTGGGACCGGGACAGGGCTGGTACTTC,CASSLGPGQGWYF
once,TRBV7-9,TRBJ1-1,TRBD1,TGTGCCACGGACAGGGGGCTCACTGAAGCTTTCTTT,CATDRGLTEAFF
NA,TRBV5-4,TRBJ1-2,TRBD1,TGTGCCAGCAGCTTGGGGACAGGGGGTCCCTATGGCTACACCTTC,CASSLGTGGPYGYTF
NA,TRBV7-3,TRBJ2-7,TRBD1,TGTGCCAGCAGCTTAGGGGGACAGTTCCCCTACGAGCAGTACTTC,CASSLGGQFPYEQYF
NA,TRBV10-3,TRBJ2-2,NA,TGTGCCATCAGTAGTAGCTTGGACCGCACGACCACCGGGGAGCTGTTTTTT,CAISSSLDRTTTGELFF
NA,TRBV2,TRBJ2-7,NA,TGTGCCAGCAGTGACTCTGACCTCTCCTACGAGCAGTACTTC,CASSDSDLSYEQYF
NA,TRBV7-3,TRBJ1-1,NA,TGTGCCAGCAGCGAAGACAGGAACACTGAAGCTTTCTTT,CASSEDRNTEAFF
NA,TRBV12-1,TRBJ1-1,NA,TGTGCCAGCAGCACTCTCATAACAGGGTACCACACTGAAGCTTTCTTT,CASSTLITGYHTEAFF
NA,TRBV19,TRBJ1-2,TRBD1,TGTGCCAGTAATCCGACAGGGAAGTATGGCTACACCTTC,CASNPTGKYGYTF